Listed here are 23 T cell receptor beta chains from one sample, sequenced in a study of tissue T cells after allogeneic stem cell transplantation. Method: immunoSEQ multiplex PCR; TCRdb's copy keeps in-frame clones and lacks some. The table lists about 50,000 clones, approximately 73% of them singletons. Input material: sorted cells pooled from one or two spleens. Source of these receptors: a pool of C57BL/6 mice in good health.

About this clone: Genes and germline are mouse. CDR3: CASSFGGGADTQYF. The sequenced CDR3 bases are TGTGCCAGCAGTTTTGGGGGGGGCGCAGACACCCAGTAC. This chain links TRBV15 with TRBJ2-5, with 8 bases lining up with TRBD2. The read is 1 residue too short to cover the CDR3 end, so that end is filled in from the germline J gene. Looked up from germline, CDR1 is SGHND and CDR2 is FRSKSL. The V and J ends lost 3 bases and 5 bases, in that order; junction bases with no gene match: 4. The CDR3 runs to 14 residues.

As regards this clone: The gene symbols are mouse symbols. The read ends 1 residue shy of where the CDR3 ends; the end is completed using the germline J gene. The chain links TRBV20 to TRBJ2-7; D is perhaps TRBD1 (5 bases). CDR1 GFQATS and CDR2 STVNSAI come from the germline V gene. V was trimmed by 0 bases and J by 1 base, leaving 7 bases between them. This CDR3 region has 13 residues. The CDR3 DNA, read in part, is TGTGGTGCTAGGGATCAGGGTTCCTATGAACAGTAC. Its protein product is CGARDQGSYEQY. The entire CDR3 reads CGARDQGSYEQYF. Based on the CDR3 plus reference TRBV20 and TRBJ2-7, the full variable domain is GALVYQYPRRTICKSGTSMRMECQAVGFQATSVAWYRQSPQKTFELIALSTVNSAIKYEQNFTQEKFPISHPNLSFSSMTVLNAYLEDRGLYLCGARDQGSYEQYFGPGTRLTVL.

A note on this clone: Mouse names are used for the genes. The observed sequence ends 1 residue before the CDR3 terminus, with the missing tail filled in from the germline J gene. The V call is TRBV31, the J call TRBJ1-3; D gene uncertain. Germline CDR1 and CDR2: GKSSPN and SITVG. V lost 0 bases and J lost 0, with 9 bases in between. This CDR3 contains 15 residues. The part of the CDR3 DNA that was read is TGTGCCTGGAGTCTAGGGCCCAGTTCTGGAAATACGCTCTAT. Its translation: CAWSLGPSSGNTLY. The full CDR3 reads CAWSLGPSSGNTLYF. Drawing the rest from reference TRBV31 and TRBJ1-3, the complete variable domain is AQTIHQWPVAEIKAVGSPLSLGCTIKGKSSPNLYWYWQATGGTLQQLFYSITVGQVESVVQLNLSASRPKDDQFILSTEKLLLSHSGFYLCAWSLGPSSGNTLYFGEGSRLIVV.

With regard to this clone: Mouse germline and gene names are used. The CDR3 region is CASSLLISGQNQDTQYF. The sequenced part of the CDR3 DNA is TGTGCCAGCAGTTTACTGATTTCGGGACAAAACCAAGACACCCAGTAC. J is TRBJ2-5 and V is TRBV14, with D perhaps TRBD1 (6 bases). The CDR3 extends 1 residue past the end of the read, so its final part is completed from the germline J gene. CDR3 size: 17 residues. The V end lost 2 bases, the J end lost 0 bases, and 16 bases lay between the germline ends. The germline V gene encodes CDR1 SGHDT and CDR2 FRDEAV. Looking up the rest from reference TRBV14 and TRBJ2-5 gives the full variable domain: EAGVTQSPRYAVLQEGQAVSFWCDPISGHDTLYWYQQPRDQGPQLLVYFRDEAVIDNSQLPSDRFSAVRPKGTNSTLKIQSAKQGDTATYLCASSLLISGQNQDTQYFGPGTRLLVL.

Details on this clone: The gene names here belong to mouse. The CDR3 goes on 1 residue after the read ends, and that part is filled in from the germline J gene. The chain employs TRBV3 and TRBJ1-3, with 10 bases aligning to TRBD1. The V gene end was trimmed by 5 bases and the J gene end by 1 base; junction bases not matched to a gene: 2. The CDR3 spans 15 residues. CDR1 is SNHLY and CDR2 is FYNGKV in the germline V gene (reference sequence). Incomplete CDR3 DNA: TGTGCCAGCAGCCAGGGACAGGGGTCTGGAAATACGCTCTAT. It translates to CASSQGQGSGNTLY. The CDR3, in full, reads CASSQGQGSGNTLYF.

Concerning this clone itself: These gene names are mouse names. This chain's CDR3 is CASSLEGGHTGQLYF. The CDR3 DNA, read in part, is TGTGCCAGCAGCTTAGAGGGGGGGCACACCGGGCAGCTCTAC. V and J are TRBV3 and TRBJ2-2, with TRBD2 matching 8 bases. The read gets to within 1 residue of the CDR3 end, and the germline J gene fills in the rest. The CDR3 length is 15 residues. V gave up 1 base and J gave up 3 bases; unmatched junction bases: 1. CDR1 and CDR2 (germline): SNHLY, FYNGKV (reference sequence). Filled out from reference TRBV3 and TRBJ2-2, the complete variable domain reads GPKVLQIPSHQIIDMGQMVTLNCDPVSNHLYFYWYKQILGQQMEFLVNFYNGKVMEKSKLFKDQFSVERPDGSYFTLKIQPTALEDSAVYFCASSLEGGHTGQLYFGEGSKLTVL.

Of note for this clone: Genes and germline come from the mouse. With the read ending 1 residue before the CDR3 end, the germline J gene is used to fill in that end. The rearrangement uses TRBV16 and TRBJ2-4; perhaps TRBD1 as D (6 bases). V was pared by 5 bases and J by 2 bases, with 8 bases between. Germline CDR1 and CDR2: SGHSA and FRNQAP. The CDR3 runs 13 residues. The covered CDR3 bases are TGTGCAAGCAGCCGGACAGTTCAAAACACCTTGTAC. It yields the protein CASSRTVQNTLY. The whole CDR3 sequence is CASSRTVQNTLYF.

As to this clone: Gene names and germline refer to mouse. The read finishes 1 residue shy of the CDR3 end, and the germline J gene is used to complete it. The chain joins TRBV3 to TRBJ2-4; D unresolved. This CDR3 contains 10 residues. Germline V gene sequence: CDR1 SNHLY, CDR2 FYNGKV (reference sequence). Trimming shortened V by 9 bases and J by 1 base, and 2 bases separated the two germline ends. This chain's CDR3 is CASGQNTLYF. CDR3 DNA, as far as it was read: TGTGCCAGTGGTCAAAACACCTTGTAC.

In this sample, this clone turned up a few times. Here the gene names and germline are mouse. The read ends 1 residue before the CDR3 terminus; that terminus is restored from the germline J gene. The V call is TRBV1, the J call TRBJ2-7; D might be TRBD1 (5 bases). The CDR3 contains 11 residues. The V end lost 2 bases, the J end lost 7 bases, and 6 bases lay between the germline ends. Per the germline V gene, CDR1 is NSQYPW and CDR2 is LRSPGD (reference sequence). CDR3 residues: CTCSANREQYF. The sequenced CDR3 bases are TGCACCTGCAGTGCAAACAGGGAACAGTAC.

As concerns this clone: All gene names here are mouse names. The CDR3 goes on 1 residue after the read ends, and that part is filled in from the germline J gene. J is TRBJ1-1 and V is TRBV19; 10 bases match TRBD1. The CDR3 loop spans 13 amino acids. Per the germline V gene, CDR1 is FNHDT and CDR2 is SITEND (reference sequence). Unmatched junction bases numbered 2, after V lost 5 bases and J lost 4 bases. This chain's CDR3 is CASSRQGATEVFF. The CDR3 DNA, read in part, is TGTGCCAGCAGCCGACAGGGGGCCACAGAAGTCTTC.

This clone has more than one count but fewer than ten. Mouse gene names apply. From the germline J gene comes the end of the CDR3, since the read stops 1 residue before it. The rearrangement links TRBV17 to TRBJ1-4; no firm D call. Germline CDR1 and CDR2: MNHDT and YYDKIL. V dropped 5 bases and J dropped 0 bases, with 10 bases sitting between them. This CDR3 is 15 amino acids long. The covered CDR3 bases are TGTGCTAGCAGTGAAAAACCTTTTTCCAACGAAAGATTATTT. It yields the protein CASSEKPFSNERLF. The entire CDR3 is CASSEKPFSNERLFF.

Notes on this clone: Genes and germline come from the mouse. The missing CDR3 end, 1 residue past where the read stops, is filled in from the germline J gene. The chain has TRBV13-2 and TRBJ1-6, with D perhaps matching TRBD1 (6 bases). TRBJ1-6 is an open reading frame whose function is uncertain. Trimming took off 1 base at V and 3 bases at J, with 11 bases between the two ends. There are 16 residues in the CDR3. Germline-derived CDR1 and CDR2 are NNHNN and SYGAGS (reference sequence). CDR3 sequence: CASGDKTGFYNSPLYF. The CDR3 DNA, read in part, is TGTGCCAGCGGTGATAAAACAGGGTTCTATAATTCGCCCCTCTAC.

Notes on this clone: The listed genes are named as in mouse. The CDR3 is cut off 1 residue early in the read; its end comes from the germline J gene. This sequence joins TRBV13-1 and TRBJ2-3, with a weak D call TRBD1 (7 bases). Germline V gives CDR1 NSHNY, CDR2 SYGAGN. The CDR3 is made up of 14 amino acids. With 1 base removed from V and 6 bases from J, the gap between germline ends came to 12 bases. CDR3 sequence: CASSDKGAQETLYF. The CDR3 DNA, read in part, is TGTGCCAGCAGTGATAAGGGGGCGCAGGAAACGCTGTAT.

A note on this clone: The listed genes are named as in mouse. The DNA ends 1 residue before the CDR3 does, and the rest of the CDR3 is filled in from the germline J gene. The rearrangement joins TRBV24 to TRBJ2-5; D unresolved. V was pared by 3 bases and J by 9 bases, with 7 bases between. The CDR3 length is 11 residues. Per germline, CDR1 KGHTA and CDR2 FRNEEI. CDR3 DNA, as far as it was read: TGTGCCAGCAGTCTCCGAATAACCCAGTAC. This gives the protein CASSLRITQY. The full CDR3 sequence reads CASSLRITQYF.

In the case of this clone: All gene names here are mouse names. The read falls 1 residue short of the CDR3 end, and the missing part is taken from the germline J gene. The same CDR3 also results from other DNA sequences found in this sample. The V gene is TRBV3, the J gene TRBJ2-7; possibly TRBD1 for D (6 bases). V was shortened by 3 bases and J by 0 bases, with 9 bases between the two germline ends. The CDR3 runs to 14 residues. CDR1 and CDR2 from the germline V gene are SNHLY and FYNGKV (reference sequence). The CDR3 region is CASSLTGSSYEQYF. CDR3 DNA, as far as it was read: TGTGCCAGCAGCTTGACAGGAAGCTCCTATGAACAGTAC. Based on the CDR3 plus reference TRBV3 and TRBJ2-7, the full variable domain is GPKVLQIPSHQIIDMGQMVTLNCDPVSNHLYFYWYKQILGQQMEFLVNFYNGKVMEKSKLFKDQFSVERPDGSYFTLKIQPTALEDSAVYFCASSLTGSSYEQYFGPGTRLTVL.

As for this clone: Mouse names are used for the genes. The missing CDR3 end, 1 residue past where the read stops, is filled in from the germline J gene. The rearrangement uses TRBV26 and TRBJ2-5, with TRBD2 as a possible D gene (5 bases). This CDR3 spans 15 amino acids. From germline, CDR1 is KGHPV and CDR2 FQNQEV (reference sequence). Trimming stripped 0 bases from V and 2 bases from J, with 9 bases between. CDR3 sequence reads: CASSLSELVQDTQYF. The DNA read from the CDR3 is TGTGCCAGCAGTCTGTCGGAACTGGTCCAAGACACCCAGTAC.

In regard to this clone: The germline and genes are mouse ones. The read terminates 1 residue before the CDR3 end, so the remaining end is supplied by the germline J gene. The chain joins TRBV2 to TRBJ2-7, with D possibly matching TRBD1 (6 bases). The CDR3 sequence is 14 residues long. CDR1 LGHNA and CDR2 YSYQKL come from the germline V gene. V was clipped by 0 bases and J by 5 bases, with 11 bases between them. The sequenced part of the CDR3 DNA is TGTGCCAGCAGCCAAGAAGGCAGGGGAGATGAACAGTAC. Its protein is CASSQEGRGDEQY. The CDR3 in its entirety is CASSQEGRGDEQYF.

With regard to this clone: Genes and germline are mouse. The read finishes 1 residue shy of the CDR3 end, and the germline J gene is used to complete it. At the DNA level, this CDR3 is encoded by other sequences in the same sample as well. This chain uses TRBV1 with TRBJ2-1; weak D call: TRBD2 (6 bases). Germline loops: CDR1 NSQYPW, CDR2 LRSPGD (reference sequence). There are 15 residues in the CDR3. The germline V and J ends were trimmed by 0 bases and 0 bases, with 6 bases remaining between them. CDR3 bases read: TGCACCTGCAGTGCAGATGGGGGTAACTATGCTGAGCAGTTC. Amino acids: CTCSADGGNYAEQF. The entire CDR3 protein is CTCSADGGNYAEQFF.

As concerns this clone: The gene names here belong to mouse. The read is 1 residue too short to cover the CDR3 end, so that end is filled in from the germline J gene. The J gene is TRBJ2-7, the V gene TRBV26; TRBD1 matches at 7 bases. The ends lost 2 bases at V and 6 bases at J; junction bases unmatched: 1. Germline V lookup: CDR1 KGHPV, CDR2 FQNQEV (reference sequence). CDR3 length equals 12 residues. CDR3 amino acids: CASSLDRAEQYF. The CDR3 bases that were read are TGTGCCAGCAGTCTGGACAGGGCTGAACAGTAC. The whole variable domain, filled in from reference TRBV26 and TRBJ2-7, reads NSKVIQTPRYLVKGQGQKAKMRCIPEKGHPVVFWYQQNKNNEFKFLINFQNQEVLQQIDMTEKRFSAECPSNSPCSLEIQSSEAGDSALYLCASSLDRAEQYFGPGTRLTVL.

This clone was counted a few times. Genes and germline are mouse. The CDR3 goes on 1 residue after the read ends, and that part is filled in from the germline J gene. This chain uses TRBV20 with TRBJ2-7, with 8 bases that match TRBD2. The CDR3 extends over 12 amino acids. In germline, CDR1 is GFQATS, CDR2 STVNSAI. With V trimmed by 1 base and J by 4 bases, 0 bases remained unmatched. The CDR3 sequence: CGARAGGYEQYF. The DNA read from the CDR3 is TGTGGTGCTAGGGCTGGGGGGTATGAACAGTAC. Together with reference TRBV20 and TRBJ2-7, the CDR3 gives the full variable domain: GALVYQYPRRTICKSGTSMRMECQAVGFQATSVAWYRQSPQKTFELIALSTVNSAIKYEQNFTQEKFPISHPNLSFSSMTVLNAYLEDRGLYLCGARAGGYEQYFGPGTRLTVL.

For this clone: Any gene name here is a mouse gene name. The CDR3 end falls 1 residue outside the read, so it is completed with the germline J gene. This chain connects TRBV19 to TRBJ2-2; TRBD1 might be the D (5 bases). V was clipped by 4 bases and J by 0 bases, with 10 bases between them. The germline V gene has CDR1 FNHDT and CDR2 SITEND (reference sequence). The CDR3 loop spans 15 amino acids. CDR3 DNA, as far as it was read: TGTGCCAGCAGTCCGGACACCTCAAACACCGGGCAGCTCTAC. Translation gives CASSPDTSNTGQLY. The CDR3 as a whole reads CASSPDTSNTGQLYF. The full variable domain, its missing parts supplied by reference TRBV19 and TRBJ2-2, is GGIITQTPKFLIGQEGQKLTLKCQQNFNHDTMYWYRQDSGKGLRLIYYSITENDLQKGDLSEGYDASREKKSSFSLTVTSAQKNEMAVFLCASSPDTSNTGQLYFGEGSKLTVL.

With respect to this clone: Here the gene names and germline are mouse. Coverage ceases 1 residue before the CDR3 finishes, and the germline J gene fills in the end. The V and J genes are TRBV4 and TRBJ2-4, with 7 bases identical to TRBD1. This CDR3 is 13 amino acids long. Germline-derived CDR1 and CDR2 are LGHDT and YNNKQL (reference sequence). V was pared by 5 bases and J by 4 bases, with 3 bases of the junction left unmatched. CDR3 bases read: TGTGCCAGCAGCCTCGGGACAGAAAACACCTTGTAC. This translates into CASSLGTENTLY. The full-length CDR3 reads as CASSLGTENTLYF.

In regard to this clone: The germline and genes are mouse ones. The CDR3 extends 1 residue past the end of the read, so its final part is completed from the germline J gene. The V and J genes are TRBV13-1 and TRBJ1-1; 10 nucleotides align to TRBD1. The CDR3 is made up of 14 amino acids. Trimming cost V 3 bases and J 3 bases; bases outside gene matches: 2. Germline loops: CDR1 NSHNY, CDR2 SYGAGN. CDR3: CASSGGQGHTEVFF. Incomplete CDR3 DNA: TGTGCCAGCAGTGGGGGACAGGGGCACACAGAAGTCTTC.